The present T cell receptor (beta chain) was sequenced within a study of human T cells and chemical hapten exposure. In the study overall: 2% DPC applied to a roughly 2 cm by roughly 2 cm arm area sensitized donors.

The CDR3 covers 17 residues. Germline V CDR1 and CDR2: SGHVS, FNYEAQ. V lost 5 bases to trimming and J lost 3 bases, with 22 bases between them. The time point is: patch test 2, 6 weeks after DPC sensitization. Treatment specified: therapeutic diphenylcyclopropenone sensitization with weekly scalp DPC. TCRdb passed the RACE reads through MiXCR, listing each CDR3 protein once. This sample carries roughly 380,000 distinct CDR3 sequences, about 6% of them seen once, and the ten largest clones take around 6.1%. The sample holds many counts of this clonotype. The source of this sequence is a woman younger than 30 with alopecia areata. Some clones in this sample may be carry-over from other donors' samples. Specimen: whole blood, collected in connection with sensitization to the hapten diphenylcyclopropenone (DPC). The V and J genes are TRBV7-6 and TRBJ1-1; no firm D call. CDR3 loop: CASSPLPGGILDTEAFF. CDR3 nucleotides: TGTGCCAGCAGCCCGCTCCCTGGTGGCATATTGGACACTGAAGCTTTCTTT.